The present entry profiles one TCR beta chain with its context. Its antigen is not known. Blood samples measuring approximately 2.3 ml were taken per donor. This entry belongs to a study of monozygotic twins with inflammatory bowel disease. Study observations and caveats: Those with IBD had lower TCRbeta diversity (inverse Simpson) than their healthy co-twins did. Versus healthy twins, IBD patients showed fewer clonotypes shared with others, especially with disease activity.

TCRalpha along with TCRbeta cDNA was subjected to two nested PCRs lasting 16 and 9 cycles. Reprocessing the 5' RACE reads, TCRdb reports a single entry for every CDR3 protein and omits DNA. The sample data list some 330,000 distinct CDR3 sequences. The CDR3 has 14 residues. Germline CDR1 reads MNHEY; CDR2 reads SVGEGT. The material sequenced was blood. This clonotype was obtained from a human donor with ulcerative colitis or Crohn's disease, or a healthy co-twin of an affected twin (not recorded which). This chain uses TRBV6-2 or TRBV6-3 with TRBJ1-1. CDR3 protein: CASSQTVRNTEAFF.